This T cell receptor beta chain was recovered during a study of shared clonotypes between healthy human individuals. Data came from immunoSEQ multiplex PCR; TCRdb stores just in-frame clones and leaves some out. Seen here are under 150,000 clones, around 73% observed once, and the top ten hold 20% to 25%. The study, taken as a whole, reports: Blood was the sole source, and tissue repertoires probably differ. Relative to memory subsets, naive subsets generally showed larger estimated richness.

CDR3 length: 22 residues. V shed 3 bases and J 2 bases; nucleotides not matched to a gene: 20. Germline values: CDR1 SGHVS, CDR2 FNYEAQ. For this clone: No antigen is known for it.

This receptor was taken from a woman in her thirties in good health. The V and J genes are TRBV7-6 and TRBJ2-6, with TRBD1 matching over 9 bases. What was sequenced was memory CD8+ T cells sorted from blood. Stated subset: CD45RO+ cells pooled with CCR7-negative TemRA cells. The CDR3 protein is CASSFSPGPNRDRETGANVLTF. The CDR3 nucleotides are TGTGCCAGCAGCTTCTCTCCGGGCCCGAACCGGGACAGGGAAACTGGGGCCAACGTCCTGACTTTC.